This T cell receptor beta chain emerged from a study of T cell changes during pregnancy in multiple sclerosis. Assay used: immunoSEQ multiplex PCR; TCRdb lists only in-frame clones, some missing. The profile covers 83,000 or so clones, with 94% appearing a single time and more than 1.5% taken by the ten largest. Germline CDR1 reads SGHDN; CDR2 reads FVKESK. V was pared by 5 bases and J by 2 bases, with 6 bases of the junction left unmatched. The CDR3 totals 14 residues. The receptor's source is a female donor in good health, enrolled as a control in a pregnancy study. V is TRBV14 and J is TRBJ2-7; TRBD1 matches at 7 bases. The input for sequencing was peripheral blood, taken after pregnancy. CDR3 region: CASSERQGPYEQYF. CDR3 sequence (DNA): TGTGCCAGCAGCGAAAGACAGGGCCCCTACGAGCAGTACTTC.